This TCR beta chain emerged from a study of blood T cell repertoires in COVID-19. As for the study in general: Spain, Italy and the United States supplied samples that represented acute and convalescent COVID-19. PBMCs, B-cell-depleted T cells, or T cells provided the cDNA or gDNA that made up the material.

Seattle participants joined during active infection and were tracked over time. This CDR3 is 15 amino acids long. Between the trimmed V and J ends, which lost 2 bases and 2 bases, there was a span of 10 bases. From germline, CDR1 is WNHNN and CDR2 SYGVQD (reference sequence). Original data processing: Amplification with reference gene primers provided the estimates of nucleated cell counts. Using immunoSEQ multiplex PCR, the repertoire was profiled, and TCRdb retains in-frame clones only, with some absent. V and J calls and clone size follow that table, whereas D and trimming were derived from the DNA. Of some 220,000 clones listed, nearly 95% are singletons.

The J gene is TRBJ1-3, the V gene TRBV10-1; D might be TRBD1 (5 bases). Specimen: peripheral blood. This clonotype was obtained from a young man with COVID-19, enrolled during active disease. As DNA, the CDR3 is TGCGCCAGCAGTGAGACAGGTTCAGCTGGAAACACCATATATTTT. Its translation is CASSETGSAGNTIYF.